The text below deals with one T cell receptor (beta chain). This clonotype appeared many times. Its cognate antigen has yet to be identified. Within one base of it there is no much larger clone, and no base qualities were kept. This sample is part of a study of T cells in Graves' hyperthyroidism and ophthalmopathy (dated by TCRdb to about 2019). As for the study more broadly: Peripheral blood samples were taken at the time of initial diagnosis, prior to any treatment. To identify distinguishing TCR V-J signatures, a discovery cohort of 90 to 100 patients was used, comprising 43 with Graves' ophthalmopathy and 57 with stable Graves' hyperthyroidism. Prospective prediction of ophthalmopathy was tested in an independent validation cohort of under 20 hyperthyroidism patients and 17 patients who later progressed to ophthalmopathy. The roughly 100 discovery patients were randomly split 7:3 into training and test sets. In more than five Graves' hyperthyroidism patients, the study also compared T-cell repertoires from thyroid tissue with T-cell repertoires from blood. Once sampling was done, hyperthyroidism patients were given methimazole at a starting dose of 30 mg daily, whereas ophthalmopathy patients were given high-dose intravenous methylprednisolone. The paper reports TCR Vbeta CDR3 sequencing of approximately 140 peripheral blood samples: over 40 ophthalmopathy, under 85 hyperthyroidism and around 17 progressor patients. What the research found in general, with its limitations: Most expanded thyroid clonotypes (frequency above 0.001) were also found in blood, which suggests that blood repertoires may mirror thyroid immune responses. In validation, progression to ophthalmopathy was predicted by the model with about 70% sensitivity and nearly 75% specificity, a median of roughly 6.4 months before onset. Sample size was not statistically predetermined, and blinding of investigators to group allocation was not performed. Ophthalmopathy was separated from stable hyperthyroidism by a 13 V-J signature model, with 85% to 90% sensitivity and about 81% specificity obtained in cross-validation and 80%/75% obtained in testing.

TCR beta CDR3 regions were amplified from RNA transcripts. A first-round RT-PCR of the TCR CDR3 used the HTBI primer set with the Qiagen OneStep RT-PCR kit. Libraries were constructed in a second round of multiplex PCR, after which size selection and purification were performed. The libraries were sequenced on an Illumina HiSeq2000 using paired-end 100 bp reads. The original pipeline was this. SOAPnuke was used to process the raw data, removing reads that contained adapters or uncalled bases, had a mean Phred below 15, or lacked an exact match to the constant primer or identifier. COPE v1.2.5 was used to merge high-quality paired reads, and clonotypes were defined as unique nucleotide sequences. MiTCR v1.1 was used to align clonotypes to the IMGT TRBV, TRBD and TRBJ reference segments. Analysis was restricted to V-J combinations with a frequency above 0.0001, which covered roughly 99% of repertoires. The TCS score was defined as F50 (clonal expansion) divided by E x V (chaos), with BLOSUM62-based TCRdist calculated between CDR3 peptides within each V-J. Welch's t-statistics and random forest reduced roughly 530 V-J features to fewer than 15, which were used in a naive Bayes classifier (R e1071). TCRdb reworked the public reads: Q25 trimming with fastp, MiXCR clone assembly, productive beta chains retained. Rows are unified per CDR3 protein, each entry keeping the most common DNA and genes. What appears here as the V and J calls and clone size reflects TCRdb's work, not the paper's. The sample contains around 250,000 distinct CDR3 sequences, roughly 14% of them found a single time. The ten largest make up 10% to 15% of the sample.

The hyperthyroidism patients were between 18 and 65 years old and newly diagnosed, with a disease duration of less than 2 months. Patients with uncontrolled infections, other autoimmune diseases, pregnancy or lactation were excluded. Diagnoses relied on clinical symptoms, serum thyroxine and TRAb, thyroid ultrasound and orbital computed tomography. Blood from progressor patients was drawn when they were first diagnosed with hyperthyroidism, before any ophthalmopathy symptoms appeared. Ficoll-Paque density gradient centrifugation was used to isolate PBMCs from 9.5 to 10 ml of fresh peripheral blood. Patients classed as progressors first received a Graves' hyperthyroidism diagnosis and then went on to develop ophthalmopathy during follow-up. Total RNA was extracted using Trizol reagent, and RNA quality was assessed on an Agilent 2100 Bioanalyzer. Inclusive of the bounding cysteine and phenylalanine, the CDR3 is 14 residues long. Of all the DNA, just the CDR3 is kept, 42 bases in frame from base 1. V drops 3 bases and J drops 6 bases, leaving 12 bases in between. The germline V gene provides CDR1 KGHDR and CDR2 SFDVKD.

The chain links TRBV24-1 with TRBJ2-3; the D segment cannot be called with confidence. The specimen sequenced was blood. This TCR was recovered from a middle-aged woman with Graves' hyperthyroidism that later progressed to Graves' ophthalmopathy. The sequence in DNA is TGTGCCACCAGTGATATGGGCCCAAGGGATACGCAGTATTTT. Its coded protein is CATSDMGPRDTQYF.